The entry below gives a single T cell receptor beta chain sequence along with its context. Sequenced by immunoSEQ multiplex PCR; TCRdb stores in-frame clones only, minus some. The sample includes 170,000 or so clones, less than 95% seen only once; the top ten take 1.5%. The record originates from a study of T cell responses to AZD1222 COVID-19 vaccine. J was trimmed by 5 bases and V by 0 bases; bases with no gene match: 4. Germline V gene lookup returns CDR1 SGHDT and CDR2 YYEEEE. The CDR3 sequence is 14 residues long. This clonotype originated in an adult in good health. The sequences come from peripheral blood, collected on day 0 of AZD1222 vaccination. The gene calls are TRBV5-6 and TRBJ2-5; 7 bases are a match to TRBD1. The CDR3 DNA sequence: TGTGCCAGCAGCTTGGCAGGGGGAAGCGAGACCCAGTACTTC. Its translation is CASSLAGGSETQYF.